This T cell receptor (beta chain) came from a study of post-analysis software for immune sequencing data. The TCR beta cDNA libraries contained unique molecular identifiers. TCRdb called the PCR reads again in MiXCR, with one record for every CDR3 protein. This sample has 350,000 to 500,000 distinct CDR3 sequences; approximately 37% occur once, and the top ten carry approximately 7.1%. In the case of this clonotype: The antigen remains undetermined.

Study-wide findings and caveats: TRBV5-6, TRBV5-1 and TRBV20-1 were among a handful of TRBV segments more frequent in patients than controls. People with multiple sclerosis had a significantly lower normalized Chao1 diversity than controls did.

Trimming left V 2 bases short and J 2 bases short, with 10 bases between. Per the germline V gene, CDR1 is SGHVS and CDR2 is FNYEAQ. CDR3 length equals 15 residues. The V and J genes are TRBV7-6 and TRBJ1-3; D possibly corresponds to TRBD1 (5 bases). Sequencing used blood. The origin of this receptor is a girl aged 2-10 years with multiple sclerosis. The CDR3 sequence is CASSLSQGPGNTIYF. The CDR3 bases are TGTGCCAGCAGCTTAAGCCAGGGACCTGGAAACACCATATATTTT.